Listed below are T cell receptor beta chains from one sample, sequenced in a study of blood T cells in healthy people across ages. One entry per CDR3 protein results from TCRdb running MiXCR on the 5' RACE reads. The data show about 640,000 distinct CDR3 sequences, around 31% seen once. Sequencing was carried out using blood. The receptor source for this set is a woman aged 80 or older in good health. The CDR3 runs from the conserved cysteine through the conserved F or W. The D gene is left open where the match is weak. Size tells how often a clone was seen (once, few, many) or the class of an expanded clone, and some rows leave it out.

V gene: TRBV27; D gene: -; clone size: many; J gene: TRBJ2-7; CDR3 DNA: TGTGCCAGCAGTTTTAAAAGGGCAGCCGAGCAGTACTTC; CDR3 protein: CASSFKRAAEQYF
V gene: TRBV7-6; D gene: TRBD2; clone size: many; J gene: TRBJ2-1; CDR3 DNA: TGTGCCAGCAGCTTGGCCGGGACTAGTGCCCAGCAGTTCTTC; CDR3 protein: CASSLAGTSAQQFF
V gene: TRBV7-9; D gene: -; clone size: -; J gene: TRBJ1-2; CDR3 DNA: TGTGCCAGCAGCTTGGGGTCGGGAGCTAACTATGGCTACACCTTC; CDR3 protein: CASSLGSGANYGYTF
V gene: TRBV7-9; D gene: -; clone size: -; J gene: TRBJ2-4; CDR3 DNA: TGTGCCGGCAGCTCACTACGTGGCAGGGTGGGACTCCTAGCCAAAAACATTCAGTACTTC; CDR3 protein: CAGSSLRGRVGLLAKNIQYF
V gene: TRBV4-1; D gene: -; clone size: -; J gene: TRBJ1-4; CDR3 DNA: TGCGCCAGCAGCCAAGATCAGGGTGCCGCAACTAATGAAAAACTGTTTTTT; CDR3 protein: CASSQDQGAATNEKLFF
V gene: TRBV9; D gene: -; clone size: -; J gene: TRBJ1-2; CDR3 DNA: TGTGCCAGCAGCTCCCAGGGGGGCTACACCTTC; CDR3 protein: CASSSQGGYTF
V gene: TRBV7-6; D gene: -; clone size: once; J gene: TRBJ2-1; CDR3 DNA: TGTGCCAGCAGCTTAGAGGAAGAGACCCAGTTCTTC; CDR3 protein: CASSLEEETQFF
V gene: TRBV20-1; D gene: TRBD2; clone size: many; J gene: TRBJ2-7; CDR3 DNA: TGCAGTGCTAGAGATGTGAGACTAGCGGGGCCCACTGGGGAGCAGTACTTC; CDR3 protein: CSARDVRLAGPTGEQYF
V gene: TRBV5-8; D gene: TRBD1; clone size: few; J gene: TRBJ1-4; CDR3 DNA: TGTGCCAGCAGCTTGTTGGTCAGGGGGGAGGAAAAACTGTTTTTT; CDR3 protein: CASSLLVRGEEKLFF
V gene: TRBV7-2; D gene: TRBD2; clone size: many; J gene: TRBJ2-1; CDR3 DNA: TGTGCCAGCAGCTTAGCCCGCGGGGGTTACAATGAGCAGTTCTTC; CDR3 protein: CASSLARGGYNEQFF
V gene: TRBV6-2/TRBV6-3; D gene: -; clone size: -; J gene: TRBJ1-1; CDR3 DNA: TGTGCCAGCAGTTACTCGACGACCCAAGAAGCTTTCTTT; CDR3 protein: CASSYSTTQEAFF
V gene: TRBV20-1; D gene: -; clone size: -; J gene: TRBJ2-7; CDR3 DNA: TGCAGTGCTAGTTTGTTTTCGGGGGAGCAGTACTTC; CDR3 protein: CSASLFSGEQYF
V gene: TRBV7-2; D gene: -; clone size: many; J gene: TRBJ2-3; CDR3 DNA: TGTGCCAGCAGCCGTGGGGGGACAGCAGATACGCAGTATTTT; CDR3 protein: CASSRGGTADTQYF
V gene: TRBV28; D gene: -; clone size: many; J gene: TRBJ1-2; CDR3 DNA: TGTGCCAGCACGACAGGAGTCTATGGCTACACCTTC; CDR3 protein: CASTTGVYGYTF
V gene: TRBV15; D gene: -; clone size: many; J gene: TRBJ1-5; CDR3 DNA: TGTGCCACCAGCAGAGATAGGTCCCCGGCTCAGCCCCAGCATTTT; CDR3 protein: CATSRDRSPAQPQHF
V gene: TRBV20-1; D gene: TRBD1; clone size: many; J gene: TRBJ2-3; CDR3 DNA: TGCAGTGTAGGACAGGGCTCGGATACGCAGTATTTT; CDR3 protein: CSVGQGSDTQYF
V gene: TRBV6-5; D gene: -; clone size: -; J gene: TRBJ1-1; CDR3 DNA: TGTGCCAGCAGTTACCATGGGGGAAGGAACACTGAAGCTTTCTTT; CDR3 protein: CASSYHGGRNTEAFF
V gene: TRBV5-1; D gene: -; clone size: -; J gene: TRBJ2-2; CDR3 DNA: TGCGCCAGCAGCTTCAGGGCGGGCACCGGGGAGCTGTTTTTT; CDR3 protein: CASSFRAGTGELFF